The 21 T cell receptor beta chains presented below share a single source sample, sequenced in a study of CD8 T cells in ankylosing spondylitis. MiXCR, run by TCRdb on the 5' RACE reads, gives a single entry per CDR3 protein. This sample has 200,000 or so distinct CDR3 sequences, with 10% to 15% found just once. The specimen sequenced was blood, either unsorted or a sorted T cell fraction (not recorded which). These receptor sequences come from a female donor with ankylosing spondylitis or in good health (not recorded which).

This clonotype was counted many times. This rearrangement joins TRBV7-6 to TRBJ2-1; D may be TRBD1 or TRBD2 (5 bases each). V lost 0 bases to trimming and J lost 4 bases, with 19 bases between them. Germline V CDR1 and CDR2: SGHVS, FNYEAQ. The CDR3 is 18 amino acids. The CDR3 protein is CASSLAYQGAVLYNEQFF. The CDR3 DNA is TGTGCCAGCAGCTTAGCGTATCAGGGAGCGGTACTTTACAATGAGCAGTTCTTC.

The chain links TRBV12-3 or TRBV12-4 to TRBJ2-7; 7 bases line up with TRBD1. This CDR3 is built from 13 residues. The ends lost 1 base at V and 7 bases at J; junction bases unmatched: 4. CDR3 in DNA: TGTGCCAGCAGTTTAGGGACAGGACGGGAGCAGTACTTC. Translation: CASSLGTGREQYF.

In this sample, this clonotype turned up a few times. The V and J genes are TRBV20-1 and TRBJ2-7; 14 bases match TRBD2. With 1 base clipped from V and 3 bases from J, the junction kept 2 bases outside the gene matches. CDR3 size: 15 residues. Germline values: CDR1 DFQATT, CDR2 SNEGSKA (reference sequence). CDR3 residues: CSARGGTSGSYEQYF. The CDR3 DNA sequence: TGCAGTGCTAGAGGTGGGACTAGCGGGAGCTACGAGCAGTACTTC.

In its sample, this clonotype was seen many times. The V gene is TRBV4-3, the J gene TRBJ2-3, with 8 bases that match TRBD2. The V and J ends lost 3 bases and 0 bases, in that order; junction bases with no gene match: 17. The CDR3 loop spans 20 amino acids. Germline CDR1 reads LGHNA; CDR2 reads YSLEER. The CDR3 DNA follows: TGCGCCAGCAGCCAGAGTGCAGAGTGGGGCGGGAGGTGGAGCACAGATACGCAGTATTTT. Translating it yields CASSQSAEWGGRWSTDTQYF.

This clonotype was recorded many times. The chain carries TRBV24-1 and TRBJ2-3, with D perhaps TRBD1 (6 bases). Germline V lookup: CDR1 KGHDR, CDR2 SFDVKD. V lost 0 bases and J lost 2, with 11 bases in between. The CDR3 covers 16 residues. DNA for the CDR3: TGTGCCACCAGTGATTTGTCCAGGGACAACACAGATACGCAGTATTTT. Translating it yields CATSDLSRDNTDTQYF.

This clonotype was counted many times. This rearrangement joins TRBV12-3 or TRBV12-4 to TRBJ1-5; D unresolved. This CDR3 has 12 residues. Trimming left V 4 bases short and J 6 bases short, with 7 bases between. CDR3 DNA: TGTGCCAGCAGTTCCCTCGGTCAGCCCCAGCATTTT. It is translated as CASSSLGQPQHF.

This clonotype was recorded many times. The chain is built from TRBV20-1 and TRBJ2-1; TRBD2 is a possible D gene (5 bases). Trimming shortened V by 6 bases and J by 4 bases, and 7 bases separated the two germline ends. Germline CDR1 is DFQATT and CDR2 is SNEGSKA (reference sequence). The length of the CDR3 is 11 residues. The CDR3 DNA follows: TGCAGTGCGGAGGCGTACAATGAGCAGTTCTTC. Its protein is CSAEAYNEQFF.

This clonotype was found many times. The chain employs TRBV7-9 and TRBJ2-7; tentatively, D is TRBD2 (5 bases). The CDR3 is 15 residues long. Germline loops: CDR1 SEHNR, CDR2 FQNEAQ (reference sequence). V lost 4 bases to trimming and J lost 4 bases, with 17 bases between them. CDR3 coding DNA: TGTGCCAGCAGCTCCACTAGGGCGGGTAGTTACGAGCAGTACTTC. Translated, it gives CASSSTRAGSYEQYF.

This clonotype was found many times. J is TRBJ1-1 and V is TRBV5-1; D unresolved. Germline V gene lookup returns CDR1 SGHRS and CDR2 YFSETQ. This CDR3 comprises 12 residues. V was pared by 0 bases and J by 0 bases, with 0 bases between. The CDR3 region has the DNA TGCGCCAGCAGCTTGGTGAACACTGAAGCTTTCTTT. It yields the protein CASSLVNTEAFF.

This rearrangement joins TRBV14 to TRBJ2-6; D is possibly TRBD1 (6 bases). The CDR3 is made up of 16 amino acids. V was clipped by 3 bases and J by 1 base, with 10 bases between them. Looked up from germline, CDR1 is SGHDN and CDR2 is FVKESK. CDR3 DNA: TGTGCCAGCAGCCACCGAAGGGGGTCTGGGGCCAACGTCCTGACTTTC. It translates to CASSHRRGSGANVLTF.

This clonotype was seen repeatedly, ten times or more. This chain connects TRBV12-3 or TRBV12-4 to TRBJ1-2, with a weak D call TRBD1 (5 bases). V gave up 9 bases and J gave up 0 bases, with 14 bases separating them. This CDR3 comprises 14 residues. CDR3 in DNA: TGTGCCAGTCGATTGGCAGGGCCTAACTATGGCTACACCTTC. Amino acids: CASRLAGPNYGYTF.

This clonotype has a count of ten or more. The CDR3 DNA is TGTGCCAGCAGCCCTCAGACAGGTCAGTTCTTC. Its translation: CASSPQTGQFF. The chain links TRBV7-9 to TRBJ2-1; D might be TRBD1 (6 bases). V shed 5 bases and J shed 13 bases, with 12 bases lying between them. Looked up from germline, CDR1 is SEHNR and CDR2 is FQNEAQ (reference sequence). The length of the CDR3 is 11 residues.

This clonotype has at least ten counts. The V and J genes are TRBV28 and TRBJ2-7; 10 bases match TRBD2. CDR1 and CDR2 (germline): MDHEN, SYDVKM. The CDR3 covers 18 residues. V trimming: 2 bases; J trimming: 3 bases; junction bases outside the gene matches: 13. CDR3 sequence: CASSLDSSGSRSGYEQYF. For the CDR3, the DNA is TGTGCCAGCAGTTTAGACTCTAGCGGGAGCCGGTCCGGCTACGAGCAGTACTTC.

This clonotype was detected many times. The CDR3 DNA reads TGTGCCAGCAGAAAAGACGCAAACAGGGGGTCGGAGACCCAGTACTTC. It translates to CASRKDANRGSETQYF. The chain links TRBV6-1 to TRBJ2-5, with 8 bases lining up with TRBD1. The germline gives CDR1 MNHNS, CDR2 SASEGT. This CDR3 region has 16 residues. Trimming removed 6 bases from V and 5 bases from J; junction bases left unmatched: 14.

This clonotype showed up many times. This rearrangement joins TRBV20-1 to TRBJ1-5; D not certain. Germline V lookup: CDR1 DFQATT, CDR2 SNEGSKA (reference sequence). V was shortened by 3 bases and J by 3 bases, with 27 bases between the two germline ends. The CDR3 runs 19 residues. The CDR3 nucleotides read TGCAGTGCTAGCCCTCCCGGGCAGGTGCCACCCTATACCAATCAGCCCCAGCATTTT. It yields the protein CSASPPGQVPPYTNQPQHF.

This clonotype was recorded at least ten times. J is TRBJ1-1 and V is TRBV5-1; no firm D call. CDR1 SGHRS and CDR2 YFSETQ come from the germline V gene. The CDR3 spans 16 residues. With 3 bases removed from V and 0 bases from J, the gap between germline ends came to 15 bases. The CDR3 sequence: CASSSTLSTLNTEAFF. CDR3 nucleotide sequence: TGCGCCAGCAGCTCCACCTTATCCACATTGAACACTGAAGCTTTCTTT.

In its sample, this clonotype was seen many times. This chain links TRBV11-1 with TRBJ2-2; D possibly corresponds to TRBD1 (5 bases). Trimming cost V 0 bases and J 7 bases, with 15 bases left between them. Per the germline V gene, CDR1 is SGHAT and CDR2 is FQDESV (reference sequence). The CDR3 runs 16 residues. CDR3 sequence: CASSLAVARVDGELFF. For the CDR3, the DNA is TGTGCCAGCAGCTTAGCGGTCGCCAGGGTGGACGGGGAGCTGTTTTTT.

DNA of the CDR3: TGCAGCGGCAAAACTGCGGGACTAGGGGCCTACGAGCAGTACTTC. Residues: CSGKTAGLGAYEQYF. The chain links TRBV29-1 to TRBJ2-7, with 8 bases aligning to TRBD2. With V trimmed by 7 bases and J by 2 bases, 13 bases remained unmatched. The germline CDR1 and CDR2 sequences are SQVTM and ANQGSEA. This CDR3 has 15 residues.

Ten or more counts support this clonotype. This chain uses TRBV4-3 with TRBJ1-1; TRBD1 matches at 7 bases. Germline CDR1 LGHNA, CDR2 YSLEER. V was pared by 4 bases and J by 1 base, with 0 bases of the junction left unmatched. The CDR3 contains 13 residues. CDR3 sequence reads: CASSRDRNTEAFF. CDR3 in DNA: TGCGCCAGCAGCCGGGACAGGAACACTGAAGCTTTCTTT.

This clonotype was observed at least ten times. The rearrangement uses TRBV12-3 or TRBV12-4 and TRBJ2-7, with 10 positions matching TRBD2. The CDR3 is 15 residues long. The ends lost 4 bases at V and 4 bases at J; junction bases unmatched: 7. The CDR3 nucleotides are TGTGCCAGCAGTTCCTCCGCACTAGCGGGATACGAGCAGTACTTC. Translating it yields CASSSSALAGYEQYF.

This clonotype came up many times. V gene TRBV18 combines with J gene TRBJ2-7; the D is unclear. The germline V gene encodes CDR1 KGHSH and CDR2 LQKENI. V lost 3 bases and J lost 3, with 15 bases in between. This CDR3 is 15 amino acids long. The CDR3 reads CASSPGILDRYEQYF. DNA of the CDR3: TGTGCCAGCTCACCCGGCATTCTCGACCGCTACGAGCAGTACTTC.